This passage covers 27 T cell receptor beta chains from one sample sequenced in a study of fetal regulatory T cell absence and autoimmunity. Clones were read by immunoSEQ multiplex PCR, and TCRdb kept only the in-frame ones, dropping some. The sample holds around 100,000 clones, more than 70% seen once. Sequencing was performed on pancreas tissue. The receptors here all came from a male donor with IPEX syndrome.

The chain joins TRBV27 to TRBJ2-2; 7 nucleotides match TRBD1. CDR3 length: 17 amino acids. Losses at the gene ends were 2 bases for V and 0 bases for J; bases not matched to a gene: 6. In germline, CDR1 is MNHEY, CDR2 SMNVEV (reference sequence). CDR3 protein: CASSLRTGTANTGELFF. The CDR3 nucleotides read TGTGCCAGCAGTTTAAGGACCGGGACAGCGAACACCGGGGAGCTGTTTTTT.

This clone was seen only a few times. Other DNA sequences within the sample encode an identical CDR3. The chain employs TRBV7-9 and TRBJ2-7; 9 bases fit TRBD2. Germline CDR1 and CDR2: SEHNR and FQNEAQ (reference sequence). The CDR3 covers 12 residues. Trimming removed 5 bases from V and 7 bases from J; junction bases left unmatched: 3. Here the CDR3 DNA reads TGTGCCAGCAGCCTCCTAGCGGGGGAGCAGTACTTC. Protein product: CASSLLAGEQYF.

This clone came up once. The CDR3 is CASSERSQGGTSNQPQHF. CDR3 in DNA: TGCGCCAGCAGTGAGCGTAGCCAGGGGGGGACCAGCAATCAGCCCCAGCATTTT. The chain couples TRBV10-2 to TRBJ1-5, with 7 bases fitting TRBD1. Germline CDR1 is WSHSY and CDR2 is SAAADI. Trimming removed 2 bases from V and 1 base from J; junction bases left unmatched: 11. The CDR3 loop spans 18 amino acids.

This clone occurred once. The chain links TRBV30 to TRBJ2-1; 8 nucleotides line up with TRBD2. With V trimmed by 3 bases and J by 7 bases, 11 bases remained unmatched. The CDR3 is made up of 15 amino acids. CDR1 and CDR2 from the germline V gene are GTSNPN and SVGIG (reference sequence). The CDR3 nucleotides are TGTGCCTGGAGCCCCCTGAGCGGGAGTGGGAATGAGCAGTTCTTC. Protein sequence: CAWSPLSGSGNEQFF.

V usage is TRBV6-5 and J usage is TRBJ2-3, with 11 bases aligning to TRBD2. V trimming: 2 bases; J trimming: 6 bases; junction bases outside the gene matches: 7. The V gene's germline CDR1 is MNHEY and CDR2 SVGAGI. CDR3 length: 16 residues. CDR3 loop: CASSYGSSGRTDTQYF. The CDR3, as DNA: TGTGCCAGCAGTTACGGCTCTAGCGGGAGGACGGATACGCAGTATTTT.

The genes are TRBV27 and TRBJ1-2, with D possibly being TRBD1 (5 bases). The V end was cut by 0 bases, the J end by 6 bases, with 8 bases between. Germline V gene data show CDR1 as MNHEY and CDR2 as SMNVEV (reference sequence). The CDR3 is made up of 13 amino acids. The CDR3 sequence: CASSLSGGDGYTF. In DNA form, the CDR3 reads TGTGCCAGCAGTTTATCGGGGGGAGATGGCTACACCTTC.

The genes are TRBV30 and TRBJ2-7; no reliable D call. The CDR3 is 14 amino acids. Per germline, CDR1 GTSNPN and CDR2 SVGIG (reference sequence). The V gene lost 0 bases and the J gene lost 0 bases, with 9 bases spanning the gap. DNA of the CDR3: TGTGCCTGGAGTGTACTCGGCAACTCCTACGAGCAGTACTTC. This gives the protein CAWSVLGNSYEQYF. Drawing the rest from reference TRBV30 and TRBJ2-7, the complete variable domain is SQTIHQWPATLVQPVGSPLSLECTVEGTSNPNLYWYRQAAGRGLQLLFYSVGIGQISSEVPQNLSASRPQDRQFILSSKKLLLSDSGFYLCAWSVLGNSYEQYFGPGTRLTVT.

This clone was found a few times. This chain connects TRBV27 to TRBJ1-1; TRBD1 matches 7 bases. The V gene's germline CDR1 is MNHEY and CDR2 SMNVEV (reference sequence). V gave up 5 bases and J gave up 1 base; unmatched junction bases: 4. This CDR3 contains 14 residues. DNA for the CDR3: TGTGCCAGCAGTCCCAGACAGGGGAACACTGAAGCTTTCTTT. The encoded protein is CASSPRQGNTEAFF.

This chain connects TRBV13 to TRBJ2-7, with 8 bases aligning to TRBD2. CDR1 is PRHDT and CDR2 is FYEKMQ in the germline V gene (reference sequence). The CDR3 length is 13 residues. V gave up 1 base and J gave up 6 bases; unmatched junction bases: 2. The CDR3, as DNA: TGTGCCAGCAGCTTAGCGGGGGGGCTCGAGCAGTACTTC. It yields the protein CASSLAGGLEQYF.

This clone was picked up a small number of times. The CDR3 sequence is CASSSGLDYEQYF. CDR3 DNA sequence: TGTGCCAGCAGCTCGGGACTTGACTACGAGCAGTACTTC. The V and J genes are TRBV2 and TRBJ2-7; D is possibly TRBD2 (6 bases). V was shortened by 6 bases and J by 3 bases, with 12 bases between the two germline ends. This CDR3 is built from 13 residues. Germline-derived CDR1 and CDR2 are SNHLY and FYNNEI.

The CDR3 reads CASSEALLGGARTQYF. The CDR3 DNA is TGTGCCAGCAGTGAAGCGCTTCTGGGGGGGGCCCGTACGCAGTATTTT. V gene TRBV6-1 combines with J gene TRBJ2-3, with D perhaps TRBD2 (7 bases). Germline V CDR1 and CDR2: MNHNS, SASEGT. There are 16 residues in the CDR3. Trimming stripped 0 bases from V and 8 bases from J, with 18 bases between.

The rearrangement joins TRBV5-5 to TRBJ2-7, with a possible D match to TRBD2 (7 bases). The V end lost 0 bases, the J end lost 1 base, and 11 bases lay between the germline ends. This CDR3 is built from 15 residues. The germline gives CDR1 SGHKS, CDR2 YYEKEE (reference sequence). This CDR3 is CASSLVGGLSYEQYF. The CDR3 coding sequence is TGTGCCAGCAGCTTGGTCGGGGGGCTTTCCTACGAGCAGTACTTC.

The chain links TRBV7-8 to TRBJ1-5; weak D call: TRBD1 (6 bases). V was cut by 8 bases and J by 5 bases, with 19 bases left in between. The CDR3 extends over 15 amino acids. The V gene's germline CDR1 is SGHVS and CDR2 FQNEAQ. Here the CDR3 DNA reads TGTGCCAGCGGTTTTATCAGGGGCCGCGATCAGCCCCAGCATTTT. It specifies CASGFIRGRDQPQHF.

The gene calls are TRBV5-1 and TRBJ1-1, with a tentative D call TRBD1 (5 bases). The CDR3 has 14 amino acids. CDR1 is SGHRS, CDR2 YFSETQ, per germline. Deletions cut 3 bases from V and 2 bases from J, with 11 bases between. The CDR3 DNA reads TGCGCCAGCAGCTGGGAGACAGTTAACACTGAAGCTTTCTTT. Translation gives CASSWETVNTEAFF. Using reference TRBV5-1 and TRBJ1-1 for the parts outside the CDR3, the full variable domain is KAGVTQTPRYLIKTRGQQVTLSCSPISGHRSVSWYQQTPGQGLQFLFEYFSETQRNKGNFPGRFSGRQFSNSRSEMNVSTLELGDSALYLCASSWETVNTEAFFGQGTRLTVV.

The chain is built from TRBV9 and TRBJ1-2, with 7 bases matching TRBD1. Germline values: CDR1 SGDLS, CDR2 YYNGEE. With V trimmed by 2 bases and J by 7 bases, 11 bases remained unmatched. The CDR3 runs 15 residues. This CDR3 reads CASSVVGPGGGGYTF. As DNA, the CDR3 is TGTGCCAGCAGCGTTGTCGGTCCAGGGGGTGGTGGCTACACCTTC.

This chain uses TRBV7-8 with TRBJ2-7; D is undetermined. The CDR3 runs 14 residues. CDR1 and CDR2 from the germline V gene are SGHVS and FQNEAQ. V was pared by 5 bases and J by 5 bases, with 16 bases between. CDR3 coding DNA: TGTGCCAGCAGCCCCCCTTCGGCTGCCGACGAGCAGTACTTC. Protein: CASSPPSAADEQYF.

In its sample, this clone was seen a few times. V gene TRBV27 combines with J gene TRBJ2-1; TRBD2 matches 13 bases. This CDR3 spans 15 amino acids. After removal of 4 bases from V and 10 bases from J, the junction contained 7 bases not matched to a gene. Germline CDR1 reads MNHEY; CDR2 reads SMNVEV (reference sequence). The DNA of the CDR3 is TGTGCCAGCAGTTGGGGGACTAGCGGGATCGACGAGCAGTTCTTC. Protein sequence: CASSWGTSGIDEQFF.

The CDR3 nucleotides are TGTGCCAGCTCACCACGGGGAGCCAAAAACATTCAGTACTTC. This codes for CASSPRGAKNIQYF. The rearrangement links TRBV18 to TRBJ2-4; D is uncertain. This CDR3 region has 14 residues. Germline values: CDR1 KGHSH, CDR2 LQKENI. Trimming left V 1 base short and J 0 bases short, with 4 bases between.

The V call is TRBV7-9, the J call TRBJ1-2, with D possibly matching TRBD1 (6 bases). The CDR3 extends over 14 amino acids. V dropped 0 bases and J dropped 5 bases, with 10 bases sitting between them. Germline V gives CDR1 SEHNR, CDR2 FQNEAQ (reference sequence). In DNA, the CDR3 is TGTGCCAGCAGCTTAGCTGGGCAGGGGTATGGCTACACCTTC. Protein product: CASSLAGQGYGYTF.

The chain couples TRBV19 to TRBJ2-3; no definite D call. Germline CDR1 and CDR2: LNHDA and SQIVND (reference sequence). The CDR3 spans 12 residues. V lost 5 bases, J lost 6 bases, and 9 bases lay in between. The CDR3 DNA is TGTGCCAGTAGTGTGGTGGGGGATACGCAGTATTTT. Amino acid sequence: CASSVVGDTQYF.

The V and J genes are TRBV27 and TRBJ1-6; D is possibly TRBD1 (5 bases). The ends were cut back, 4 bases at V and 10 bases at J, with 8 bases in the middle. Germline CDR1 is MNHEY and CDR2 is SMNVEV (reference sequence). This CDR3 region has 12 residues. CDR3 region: CASSSGRSPLHF. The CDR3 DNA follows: TGTGCCAGCAGTTCAGGGAGATCACCCCTCCACTTT.

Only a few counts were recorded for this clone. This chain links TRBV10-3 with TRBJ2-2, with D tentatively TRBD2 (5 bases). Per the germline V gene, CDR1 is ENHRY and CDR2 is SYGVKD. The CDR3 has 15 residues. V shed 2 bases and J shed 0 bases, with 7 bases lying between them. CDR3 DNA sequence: TGTGCCATCAGTGAGAGGAGGCCGAACACCGGGGAGCTGTTTTTT. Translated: CAISERRPNTGELFF.

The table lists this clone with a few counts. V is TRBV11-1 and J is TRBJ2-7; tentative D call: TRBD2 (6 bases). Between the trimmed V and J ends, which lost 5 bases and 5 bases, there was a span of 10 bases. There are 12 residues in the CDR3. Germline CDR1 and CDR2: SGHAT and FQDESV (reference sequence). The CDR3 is CASSTRGNEQYF. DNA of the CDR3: TGTGCCAGCAGCACGCGGGGTAACGAGCAGTACTTC. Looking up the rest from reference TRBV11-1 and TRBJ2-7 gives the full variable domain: EAEVAQSPRYKITEKSQAVAFWCDPISGHATLYWYRQILGQGPELLVQFQDESVVDDSQLPKDRFSAERLKGVDSTLKIQPAELGDSAMYLCASSTRGNEQYFGPGTRLTVT.

CDR3 loop: CASSIDRWGGYTF. DNA of the CDR3: TGTGCCAGTAGTATCGACCGCTGGGGTGGCTACACCTTC. The chain joins TRBV19 to TRBJ1-2; D not resolved. V was pared by 3 bases and J by 7 bases, with 12 bases between. The CDR3 is 13 amino acids. Germline V lookup: CDR1 LNHDA, CDR2 SQIVND (reference sequence).

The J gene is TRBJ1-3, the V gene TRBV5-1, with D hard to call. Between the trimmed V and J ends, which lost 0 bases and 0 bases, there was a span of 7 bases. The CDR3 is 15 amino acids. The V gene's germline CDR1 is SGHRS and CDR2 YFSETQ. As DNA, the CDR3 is TGCGCCAGCAGCTTGGGGTACAGCTCTGGAAACACCATATATTTT. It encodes CASSLGYSSGNTIYF.

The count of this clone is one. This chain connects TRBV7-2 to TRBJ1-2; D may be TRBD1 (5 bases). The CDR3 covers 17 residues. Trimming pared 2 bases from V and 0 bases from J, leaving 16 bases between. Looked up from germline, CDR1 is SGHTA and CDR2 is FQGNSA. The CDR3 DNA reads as TGTGCCAGCAGCTTATCGGACATCTCTTTAGCTAACTATGGCTACACCTTC. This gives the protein CASSLSDISLANYGYTF.

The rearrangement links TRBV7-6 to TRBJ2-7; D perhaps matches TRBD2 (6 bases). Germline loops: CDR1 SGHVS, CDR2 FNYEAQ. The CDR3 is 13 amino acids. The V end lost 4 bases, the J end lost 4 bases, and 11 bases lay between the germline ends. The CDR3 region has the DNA TGTGCCAGCAGCTCGGGACTGATTTACGAGCAGTACTTC. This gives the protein CASSSGLIYEQYF.